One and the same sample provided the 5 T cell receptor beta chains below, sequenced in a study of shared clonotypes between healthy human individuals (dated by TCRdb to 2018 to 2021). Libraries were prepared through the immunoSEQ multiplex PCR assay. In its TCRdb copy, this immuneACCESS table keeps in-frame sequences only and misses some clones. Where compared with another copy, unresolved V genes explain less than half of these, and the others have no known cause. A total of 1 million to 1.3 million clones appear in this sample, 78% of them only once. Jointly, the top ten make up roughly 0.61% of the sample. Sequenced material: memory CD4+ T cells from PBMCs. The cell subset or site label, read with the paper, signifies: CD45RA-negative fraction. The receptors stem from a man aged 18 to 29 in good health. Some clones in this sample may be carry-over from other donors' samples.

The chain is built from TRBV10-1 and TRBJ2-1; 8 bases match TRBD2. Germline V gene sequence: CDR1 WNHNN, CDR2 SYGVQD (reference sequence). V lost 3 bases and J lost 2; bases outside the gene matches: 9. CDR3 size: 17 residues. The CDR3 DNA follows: TGCGCCAGCAGTGAATTTCAGCGGGGGCGCCCCTACAATGAGCAGTTCTTC. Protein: CASSEFQRGRPYNEQFF.

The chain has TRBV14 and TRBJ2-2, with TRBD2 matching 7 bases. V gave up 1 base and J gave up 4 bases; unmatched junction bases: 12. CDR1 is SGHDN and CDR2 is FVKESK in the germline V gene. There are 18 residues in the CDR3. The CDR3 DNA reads TGTGCCAGCAGCCAAGTAAGGAGACTAGCCGATAGCACCGGGGAGCTGTTTTTT. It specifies CASSQVRRLADSTGELFF.

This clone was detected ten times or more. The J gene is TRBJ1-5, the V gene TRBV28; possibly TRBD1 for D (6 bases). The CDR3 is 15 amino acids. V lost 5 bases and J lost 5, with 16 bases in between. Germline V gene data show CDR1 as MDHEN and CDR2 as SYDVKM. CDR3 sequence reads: CASSIAGTPDQPQHF. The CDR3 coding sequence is TGTGCCAGCAGTATTGCCGGGACACCTGATCAGCCCCAGCATTTT. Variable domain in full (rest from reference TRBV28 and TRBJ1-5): DVKVTQSSRYLVKRTGEKVFLECVQDMDHENMFWYRQDPGLGLRLIYFSYDVKMKEKGDIPEGYSVSREKKERFSLILESASTNQTSMYLCASSIAGTPDQPQHFGDGTRLSIL.

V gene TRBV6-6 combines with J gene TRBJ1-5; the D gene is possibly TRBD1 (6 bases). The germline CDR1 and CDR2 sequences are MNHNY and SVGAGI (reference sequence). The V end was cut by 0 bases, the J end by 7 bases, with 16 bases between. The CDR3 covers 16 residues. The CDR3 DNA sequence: TGTGCCAGCAGTTACTCAGGCCAGGGGACGAAACAGCCCCAGCATTTT. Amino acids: CASSYSGQGTKQPQHF.

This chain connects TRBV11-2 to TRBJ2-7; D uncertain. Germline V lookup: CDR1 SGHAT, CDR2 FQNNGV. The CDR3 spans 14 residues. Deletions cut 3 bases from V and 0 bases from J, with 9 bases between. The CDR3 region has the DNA TGTGCCAGCAGCTTTGATCCGGGCTCCTACGAGCAGTACTTC. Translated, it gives CASSFDPGSYEQYF.